This TCR beta chain was sequenced in a study of shared clonotypes between healthy human individuals. The germline V and J ends were trimmed by 2 bases and 1 base, with 12 bases remaining between them. CDR1 and CDR2 (germline): LGHNA, YNFKEQ. This CDR3 comprises 15 residues. CD45RO-negative cells were positively selected for CCR7, leaving out terminally differentiated effector memory CD45RA+ cells. Some clones are missing from TCRdb's copy, which holds only in-frame ones; the method was immunoSEQ multiplex PCR. The table has some 2,000,000 clones, roughly 95% seen once. Findings and caveats of the study: Researchers sampled only blood; tissue repertoires likely differ.

As for this clone: Antigen: not known.

This chain links TRBV4-2 with TRBJ2-7; D is possibly TRBD2 (6 bases). This clonotype originated in a man aged 18 to 29 in good health. The sample taken for sequencing was naive CD8+ T cells sorted from blood. CDR3 nucleotides: TGTGCCAGCAGCCAAAACCGGGACTCTTCCTACGAGCAGTACTTC. Its protein product is CASSQNRDSSYEQYF.